This TCR beta chain emerged from a study of blood T cell repertoires in COVID-19. The overall study: The origin of the acute and convalescent COVID-19 samples was the United States, Italy and Spain. Sample material is recorded as cDNA or gDNA derived from T cells, B-cell-depleted T cells, or PBMCs.

Germline V gene data show CDR1 as MDHEN and CDR2 as SYDVKM. V lost 6 bases and J 7 bases, leaving 24 bases between the germline ends. The CDR3 extends over 16 amino acids. Sequencing used immunoSEQ multiplex PCR; TCRdb keeps in-frame clones, though not all of them. The sample comprises some 80,000 clones, 85% to 90% of which are singletons, and roughly 2.5% rests with the top ten. Material for sequencing was peripheral blood. V usage is TRBV28 and J usage is TRBJ1-2; possibly TRBD1 for D (5 bases). This clonotype originated in a human donor in a cohort sampled during active COVID-19. The CDR3 protein is CASSSPTTGLAVGYTF. For the CDR3, the DNA is TGTGCCAGCAGCAGCCCTACTACAGGATTGGCCGTTGGCTACACCTTC.